The sequence of this T cell receptor beta chain was determined in a study of T cell responses to AZD1222 COVID-19 vaccine. This table comes from immunoSEQ multiplex PCR, and its TCRdb copy is limited to in-frame clones, with some not included. The sample consists of under 170,000 clones, roughly 90% of them appearing once. CDR1 SGDLS and CDR2 YYNGEE come from the germline V gene. The CDR3 consists of 14 residues. V shed 4 bases and J shed 0 bases, with 8 bases lying between them. As concerns this clone: Its antigen is currently unknown. The identical CDR3 is also encoded by other nucleotide sequences in the sample.

Overall study results and limits: Sampled repertoires all dated from after the peak T cell response.

The material sequenced was peripheral blood, taken 28 days after the second AZD1222 dose. V is TRBV9 and J is TRBJ1-3; the D gene is possibly TRBD1 (6 bases). The sequence came from an adult who received the AZD1222 COVID-19 vaccine. CDR3 sequence: CASSPQGSGNTIYF. In DNA form, the CDR3 reads TGTGCCAGCAGCCCACAGGGCTCTGGAAACACCATATATTTT.